This T cell receptor beta chain is drawn from a study of cytomegalovirus exposure and HLA in healthy donors. The junction had 8 bases not matched to a gene; V was cut back by 6 bases and J by 0 bases. The CDR3 has 15 amino acids. Germline lookup yields CDR1 SGHRS and CDR2 YFSETQ. Study outcomes and limitations: On later analysis, the bulk of CMV-associated TCR beta chains appeared to be HLA-restricted. Earlier findings revealed that most TCR beta V segments proved productive either about 87% or about 30% of the time. Researchers counted around 160 TCR beta chains as cytomegalovirus-associated.

The PCR contained 60 Vbeta and 13 Jbeta primers. Profiled with immunoSEQ multiplex PCR; TCRdb holds only in-frame clones, not every one. Of over 70,000 clones listed, approximately 69% were seen once; the top ten hold about 20%. Remarks on this clone: The antigen is not known.

This receptor was obtained from a man aged 25-45 years in good health and CMV-seropositive. This chain joins TRBV5-1 and TRBJ2-7; 8 bases are a match to TRBD1. Sequencing was carried out using PBMCs. The CDR3 nucleotides are TGCGCCAGCACATCCACAGGGGGAAACTCCTACGAGCAGTACTTC. Amino acids: CASTSTGGNSYEQYF.